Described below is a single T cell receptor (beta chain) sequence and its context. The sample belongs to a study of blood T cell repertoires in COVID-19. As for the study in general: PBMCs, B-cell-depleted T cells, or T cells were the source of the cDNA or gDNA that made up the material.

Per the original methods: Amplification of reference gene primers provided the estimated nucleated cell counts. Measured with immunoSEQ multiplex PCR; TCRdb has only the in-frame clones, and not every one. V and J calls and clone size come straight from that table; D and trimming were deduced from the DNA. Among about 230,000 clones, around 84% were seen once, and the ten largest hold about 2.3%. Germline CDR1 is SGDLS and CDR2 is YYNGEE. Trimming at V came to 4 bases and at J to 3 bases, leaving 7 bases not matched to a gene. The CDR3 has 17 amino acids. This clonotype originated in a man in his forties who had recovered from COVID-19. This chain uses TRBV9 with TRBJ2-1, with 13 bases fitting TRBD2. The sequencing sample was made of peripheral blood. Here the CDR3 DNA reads TGTGCCAGCAGCTTCAGACTAGCGGGGGGCCGCTACAATGAGCAGTTCTTC. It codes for CASSFRLAGGRYNEQFF.